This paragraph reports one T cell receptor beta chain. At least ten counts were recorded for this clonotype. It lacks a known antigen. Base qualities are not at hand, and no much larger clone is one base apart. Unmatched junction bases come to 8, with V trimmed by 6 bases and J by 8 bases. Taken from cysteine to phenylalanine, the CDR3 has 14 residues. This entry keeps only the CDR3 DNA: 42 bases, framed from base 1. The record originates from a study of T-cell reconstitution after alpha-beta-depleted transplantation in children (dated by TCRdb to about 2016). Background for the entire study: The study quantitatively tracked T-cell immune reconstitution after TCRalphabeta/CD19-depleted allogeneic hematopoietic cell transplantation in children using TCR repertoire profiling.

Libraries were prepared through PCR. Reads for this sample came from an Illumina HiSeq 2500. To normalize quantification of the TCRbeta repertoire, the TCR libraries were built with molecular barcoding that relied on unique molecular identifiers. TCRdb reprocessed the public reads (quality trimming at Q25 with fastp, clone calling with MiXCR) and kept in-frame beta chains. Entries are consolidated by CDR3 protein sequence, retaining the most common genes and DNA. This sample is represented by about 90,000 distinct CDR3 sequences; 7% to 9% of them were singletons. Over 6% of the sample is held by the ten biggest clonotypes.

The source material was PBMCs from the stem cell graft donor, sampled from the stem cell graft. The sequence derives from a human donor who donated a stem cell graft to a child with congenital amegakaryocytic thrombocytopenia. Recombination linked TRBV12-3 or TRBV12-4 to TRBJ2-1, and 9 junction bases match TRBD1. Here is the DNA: TGTGCCAGCAGCAGACAGGGGGTCGCCTATGAGCAGTTCTTC. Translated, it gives CASSRQGVAYEQFF.